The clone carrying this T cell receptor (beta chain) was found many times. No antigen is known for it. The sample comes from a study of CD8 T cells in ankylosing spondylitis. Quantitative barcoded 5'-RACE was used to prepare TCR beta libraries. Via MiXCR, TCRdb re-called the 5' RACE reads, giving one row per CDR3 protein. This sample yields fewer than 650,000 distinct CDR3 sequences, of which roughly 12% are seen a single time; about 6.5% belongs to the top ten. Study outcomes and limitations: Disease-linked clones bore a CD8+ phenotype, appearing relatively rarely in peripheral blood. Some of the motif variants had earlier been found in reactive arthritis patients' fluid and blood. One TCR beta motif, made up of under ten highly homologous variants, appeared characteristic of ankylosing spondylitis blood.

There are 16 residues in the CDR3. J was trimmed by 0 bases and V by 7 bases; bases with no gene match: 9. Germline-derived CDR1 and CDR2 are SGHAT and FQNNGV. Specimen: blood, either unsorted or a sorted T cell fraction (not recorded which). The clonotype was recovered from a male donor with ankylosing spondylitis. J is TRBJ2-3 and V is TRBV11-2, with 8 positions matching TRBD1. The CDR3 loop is CASTFWTGRSTDTQYF. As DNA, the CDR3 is TGTGCCAGCACCTTCTGGACAGGGAGAAGCACAGATACGCAGTATTTT.